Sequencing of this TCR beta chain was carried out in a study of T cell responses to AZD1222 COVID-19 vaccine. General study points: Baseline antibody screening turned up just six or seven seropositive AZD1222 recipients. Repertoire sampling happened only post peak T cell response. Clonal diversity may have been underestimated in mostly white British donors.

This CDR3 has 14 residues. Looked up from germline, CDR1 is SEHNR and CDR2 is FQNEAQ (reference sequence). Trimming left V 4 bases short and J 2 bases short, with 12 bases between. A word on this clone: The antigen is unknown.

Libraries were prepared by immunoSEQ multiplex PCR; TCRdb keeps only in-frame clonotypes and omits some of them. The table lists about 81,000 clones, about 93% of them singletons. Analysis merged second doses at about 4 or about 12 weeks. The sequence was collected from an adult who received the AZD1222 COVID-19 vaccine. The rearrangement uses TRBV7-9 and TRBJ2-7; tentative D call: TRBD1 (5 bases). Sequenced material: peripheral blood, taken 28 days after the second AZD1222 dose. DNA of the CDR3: TGTGCCAGCAGCTCAAAGGGGAACCCCTACGAGCAGTACTTC. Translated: CASSSKGNPYEQYF.